This is a list of T cell receptor beta chains from one sample in a study of shared clonotypes between healthy human individuals. The table came from immunoSEQ multiplex PCR; TCRdb's copy has only in-frame clones and leaves some out. This sample has approximately 2.4 million clones, with roughly 95% found just once. The sample consisted of naive CD4+ T cells sorted from blood. The origin of the receptors is a man aged 18 to 30 in good health. The CDR3 runs from the conserved cysteine through the conserved F or W. A D gene is named only where the DNA matches it firmly. Clone sizes are given selectively: once, few, many, or a class where the clone is expanded.

v_gene	d_gene	abundance	j_gene	CDR3nt	CDR3aa
TRBV6-1	TRBD2	NA	TRBJ2-5	TGTGCCAGCAGTGCCTTCCTAACAGCGGGAGAGGCGGAGACCCAGTACTTC	CASSAFLTAGEAETQYF
TRBV10-1	NA	NA	TRBJ2-7	TGCGCCAGCAGTGAGCCTGGGGGGGCTGGGTACGAGCAGTACTTC	CASSEPGGAGYEQYF
TRBV6-1	NA	NA	TRBJ1-2	TGTGCCAGCAGTGAAGATGGCAATAACTATGGCTACACCTTC	CASSEDGNNYGYTF
TRBV11-3	TRBD1	NA	TRBJ2-3	TGTGCCAGCAGCTTAGGACAGGGATTCCTCAGCGATACGCAGTATTTT	CASSLGQGFLSDTQYF
TRBV4-1	NA	NA	TRBJ1-4	TGCGCCAGCAGCCAAGGCCAGTCGGGCAGCTTTAATGAAAAACTGTTTTTT	CASSQGQSGSFNEKLFF
TRBV30	TRBD1	NA	TRBJ1-5	TGTGCCTGGAGTAGGGGGCCTAACCAGCCCCAGCATTTT	CAWSRGPNQPQHF
TRBV9	TRBD1	NA	TRBJ1-1	TGTGCCAGCAGCGGAACAGGGGGAGTCACTGAAGCTTTCTTT	CASSGTGGVTEAFF
TRBV28	TRBD1	NA	TRBJ2-7	TGTGCCAGCAGTTTGGACAGGAGGTACGAGCAGTACTTC	CASSLDRRYEQYF
TRBV4-2	TRBD2	NA	TRBJ2-5	TGTGCCAGCAGCCAAGCTCTAGCGGAGGGCCAAGAGACCCAGTACTTC	CASSQALAEGQETQYF
TRBV12-2	NA	NA	TRBJ2-3	TGTGCAAGTCGCTCCAGGGTGGATACGCAGTATTTT	CASRSRVDTQYF
TRBV15	TRBD1	NA	TRBJ1-2	TGTGCCACCAGCGCTACAGGGGGCGGTTATGGCTACACCTTC	CATSATGGGYGYTF
TRBV21-1	NA	NA	TRBJ1-2	TGTGCCAGCAGCAAAGCCGACCGGGACAGGGAATACTATGGCTACACCTTC	CASSKADRDREYYGYTF
TRBV10-3	NA	NA	TRBJ2-1	TGTGCCATCAGTGAGTCGGAGAACTACAATGAGCAGTTCTTC	CAISESENYNEQFF
TRBV18	TRBD1	NA	TRBJ2-3	TGTGCCAGCTCACCAAACGGACAGGGAATGAGCACAGATACGCAGTATTTT	CASSPNGQGMSTDTQYF
TRBV25-1	NA	NA	TRBJ1-2	TGTGCCAGCAGTGAATATCCACAAGCGGGCCGGGGGCGAGGTGGCTACACCTTC	CASSEYPQAGRGRGGYTF
TRBV5-4	TRBD1	NA	TRBJ1-1	TGTGCCAGCAGCCTAGGACAGGCCATCCTGAACACTGAAGCTTTCTTT	CASSLGQAILNTEAFF
TRBV5-5	NA	NA	TRBJ2-6	TGTGCCAGCAGCTTTTTGGTCCGGACACCGAGCTCTGGGGCCAACGTCCTGACTTTC	CASSFLVRTPSSGANVLTF
TRBV7-9	NA	NA	TRBJ2-7	TGTGCCAGCAGCCTCAACAAGGTCGAGCAGTACTTC	CASSLNKVEQYF
TRBV2	NA	few	TRBJ1-2	TGTGCCAGCAGTGAAGGCACGGGGTATGGCTACACCTTC	CASSEGTGYGYTF
TRBV7-2	TRBD2	NA	TRBJ2-1	TGTGCCAGCAGCACCCGGGACTATACACGGGGTGAGCAGTTCTTC	CASSTRDYTRGEQFF
TRBV5-1	TRBD2	NA	TRBJ2-1	TGCGCCAGCAGCGAACAGGGTTCACTAGCGGTTCCCGGCCCCAATGAGCAGTTCTTC	CASSEQGSLAVPGPNEQFF
TRBV5-1	NA	NA	TRBJ2-1	TGCGCCAGCAGCCGGACTCCGAATGACTACAATGAGCAGTTCTTC	CASSRTPNDYNEQFF
TRBV10-3	TRBD1	NA	TRBJ1-6	TGTGCCATCAGTGAACGGGACAGTAGTAGCTCCTATAATTCACCCCTCCACTTT	CAISERDSSSSYNSPLHF
TRBV2	TRBD2	NA	TRBJ2-7	TGTGCCAGCAAGAGAGGGACTAGCGGCTACGAGCAGTACTTC	CASKRGTSGYEQYF
TRBV5-1	TRBD2	NA	TRBJ2-3	TGCGCCAGCAGCTTGAATAGCGGGAGGGCCACAGATACGCAGTATTTT	CASSLNSGRATDTQYF
TRBV5-6	TRBD1	once	TRBJ1-6	TGTGCCAGCAGCTTGGGACAGGGGGCGCGGCCATCCAATTCACCCCTCCACTTT	CASSLGQGARPSNSPLHF
TRBV30	NA	few	TRBJ1-4	TGTGCCTGGAGTGCCCGTGGAGGGGGGATTGGGCTGTTTTTT	CAWSARGGGIGLFF
TRBV7-2	NA	NA	TRBJ2-5	TGTGCCAGCAGCTTGGATATAACGGCCCAGTACTTC	CASSLDITAQYF
TRBV18	NA	NA	TRBJ1-3	TGTGCCAGCTCACCAGGGTATGGGGACACCATATATTTT	CASSPGYGDTIYF
TRBV30	NA	NA	TRBJ2-1	TGTGCCTGGAACAGGGCGGATGAGCAGTTCTTC	CAWNRADEQFF
TRBV4-1	NA	NA	TRBJ1-6	TGCGCCAGCAGCGGGGCGGCATCTGTAGGTGTAGAGTCCCTCCACTTT	CASSGAASVGVESLHF
TRBV11-2	TRBD2	NA	TRBJ2-3	TGTGCCAGCAGCTTAGAGGGGCGGGGGGCTAGCACAGATACGCAGTATTTT	CASSLEGRGASTDTQYF
TRBV9	NA	NA	TRBJ2-1	TGTGCCAGCAGCGCCAGCGGAGGGGAATACAATGAGCAGTTCTTC	CASSASGGEYNEQFF
TRBV7-8	TRBD2	NA	TRBJ2-3	TGTGCCAGCAGCGCGTCCGGGACTAGCGGGCACAATACGCAGTATTTT	CASSASGTSGHNTQYF
TRBV11-2	NA	NA	TRBJ2-7	TGTGCCAGCAGCCGCGTCGAGCAGTACTTC	CASSRVEQYF
TRBV27	NA	NA	TRBJ2-6	TGTGCCAGCAGTTTATCTGACTCTGGGGCCAACGTCCTGACTTTC	CASSLSDSGANVLTF
TRBV7-2	NA	NA	TRBJ1-2	TGTGCCAGCAGCTTAGGGCAGGGTAAAGGGGAAGGCTACACCTTC	CASSLGQGKGEGYTF
TRBV6-5	NA	NA	TRBJ2-7	TGTGCCAGCAGTTATCGCCCTAGCTACGAGCAGTACTTC	CASSYRPSYEQYF
TRBV5-6	TRBD1	once	TRBJ2-7	TGTGCCAGCAGCTTGGCAGGGACAGCGTCCTACGAGCAGTACTTC	CASSLAGTASYEQYF
TRBV19	NA	NA	TRBJ2-3	TGTGCCAGTAGTATAGGTTTCACAGATACGCAGTATTTT	CASSIGFTDTQYF
TRBV18	NA	NA	TRBJ2-2	TGTGCCAGCTCAACTCAGGGGGGAAACACCGGGGAGCTGTTTTTT	CASSTQGGNTGELFF
TRBV7-9	NA	NA	TRBJ1-4	TGTGCCAGCAGCCCCCCACCGGGGAATGAAAAACTGTTTTTT	CASSPPPGNEKLFF
TRBV10-3	TRBD2	NA	TRBJ2-1	TGTGCCTTCCGGACTAGCGGGAGGGCTGGTGAGCAGTTCTTC	CAFRTSGRAGEQFF
TRBV5-1	TRBD2	once	TRBJ2-1	TGCGCCAGCAGCTTGGAAGCGGGAGTAGGTGAGAGGGAGCAGTTCTTC	CASSLEAGVGEREQFF
TRBV5-1	NA	NA	TRBJ1-4	TGCGCCAGCAGCTTGGGCGCGTTTAATGAAAAACTGTTTTTT	CASSLGAFNEKLFF
TRBV11-2	NA	NA	TRBJ1-1	TGTGCCAGCAGCTTACACAAGAACACTGAAGCTTTCTTT	CASSLHKNTEAFF
TRBV6-5	NA	NA	TRBJ1-2	TGTGCCAGCAGTTATGGGAGGGAAGCTAACTATGGCTACACCTTC	CASSYGREANYGYTF
TRBV10-3	NA	once	TRBJ2-3	TGTGCCATCAGTGGCCCTTGGAGCACAGATACGCAGTATTTT	CAISGPWSTDTQYF
TRBV11-2	NA	NA	TRBJ1-6	TGTGCCAGCAGCTTAGTTTACGGCAGGGAGCGAAATTCACCCCTCCACTTT	CASSLVYGRERNSPLHF
TRBV5-1	NA	NA	TRBJ2-5	TGCGCCAGCAGCTGGGGCCCCGGGGAAGAGACCCAGTACTTC	CASSWGPGEETQYF
TRBV6-5	NA	NA	TRBJ1-2	TGTGCCAGCAGTTACTCCCAGGGTGGGGGCTACACCTTC	CASSYSQGGGYTF
TRBV7-2	NA	NA	TRBJ2-7	TGTGCCAGCAGCATGGCCTACGAGCAGTACTTC	CASSMAYEQYF
TRBV7-9	TRBD1	NA	TRBJ2-5	TGTGCCAGCAGCTTAGGACGACAGGGCCAAGAGACCCAGTACTTC	CASSLGRQGQETQYF
TRBV9	TRBD1	NA	TRBJ1-1	TGTGCCAGCAGCGAACAGGGGTACACTGAAGCTTTCTTT	CASSEQGYTEAFF
TRBV6-5	NA	NA	TRBJ1-6	TGTGCCAGCAGGAGGGGGGGTACTCCTTCACCCCTCCACTTT	CASRRGGTPSPLHF
TRBV11-2	NA	NA	TRBJ1-2	TGTGCCAGCAGCCAAGACCTGCGGGGTGGCTACACCTTC	CASSQDLRGGYTF
TRBV19	NA	once	TRBJ1-3	TGTGCCAGTAGTTCCACCGGGACACACTCTGGAAACACCATATATTTT	CASSSTGTHSGNTIYF
TRBV7-2	TRBD2	NA	TRBJ2-7	TGTGCCAGCAGCAGACTAGCGGGAGGGTCCTACGAGCAGTACTTC	CASSRLAGGSYEQYF
TRBV20-1	NA	NA	TRBJ1-1	TGCAGTGCCACAGGCTACACTGAAGCTTTCTTT	CSATGYTEAFF
TRBV5-4	TRBD2	NA	TRBJ2-7	TGTGCCAGCAGCTCCTCCGGACTAGGGACTTACGAGCAGTACTTC	CASSSSGLGTYEQYF